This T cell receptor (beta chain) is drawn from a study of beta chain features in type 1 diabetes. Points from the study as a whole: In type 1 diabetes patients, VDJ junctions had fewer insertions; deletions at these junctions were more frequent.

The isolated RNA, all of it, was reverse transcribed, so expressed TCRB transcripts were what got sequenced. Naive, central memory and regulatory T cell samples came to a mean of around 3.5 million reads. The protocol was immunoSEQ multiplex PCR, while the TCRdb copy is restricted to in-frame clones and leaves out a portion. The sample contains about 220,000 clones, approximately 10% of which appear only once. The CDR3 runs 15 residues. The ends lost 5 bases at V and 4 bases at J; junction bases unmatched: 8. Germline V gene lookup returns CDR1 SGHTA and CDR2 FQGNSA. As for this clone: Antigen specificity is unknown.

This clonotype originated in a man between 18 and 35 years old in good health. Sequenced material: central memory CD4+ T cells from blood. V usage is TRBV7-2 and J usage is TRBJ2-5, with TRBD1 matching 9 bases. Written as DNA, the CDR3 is TGTGCCAGCAGCACCCCACAGGGGGCACCAGAGACCCAGTACTTC. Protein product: CASSTPQGAPETQYF.